The 28 T cell receptor beta chains below all came from one sample that was sequenced in a study of preoperative IRX-2 immunotherapy in early breast cancer. Specified treatment: preoperative locoregional IRX-2 cytokine immunotherapy. Some clones are missing from TCRdb's copy, which holds only in-frame ones; the method was immunoSEQ multiplex PCR. This sample carries over 5,500 clones, 70% to 75% of them seen once, and the ten largest clones take less than 20%. The material sequenced was tumor tissue, taken before IRX-2 immunotherapy. The origin of the receptors is a human donor with breast cancer.

The chain carries TRBV19 and TRBJ2-3; 11 positions agree with TRBD2. Germline V gene lookup returns CDR1 LNHDA and CDR2 SQIVND (reference sequence). Losses at the gene ends were 5 bases for V and 3 bases for J; bases not matched to a gene: 10. The CDR3 extends over 17 amino acids. CDR3 amino acids: CASSSPGLAESTDTQYF. The CDR3 nucleotides are TGTGCCAGTAGTTCACCGGGACTAGCGGAAAGTACAGATACGCAGTATTTT. Filled out from reference TRBV19 and TRBJ2-3, the complete variable domain reads DGGITQSPKYLFRKEGQNVTLSCEQNLNHDAMYWYRQDPGQGLRLIYYSQIVNDFQKGDIAEGYSVSREKKESFPLTVTSAQKNPTAFYLCASSSPGLAESTDTQYFGPGTRLTVL.

V gene TRBV6-8 combines with J gene TRBJ1-4; D ambiguous. This CDR3 is built from 14 residues. The V end was cut by 4 bases, the J end by 4 bases, with 10 bases between. Germline V gives CDR1 MNHGY, CDR2 SAAAGT. CDR3 nucleotide sequence: TGTGCCAGCAGTTGGACGGAGTATAATGAAAAACTGTTTTTT. Translating it yields CASSWTEYNEKLFF.

The V gene is TRBV30, the J gene TRBJ1-3; D is possibly TRBD1 (5 bases). The CDR3 has 14 amino acids. The germline CDR1 and CDR2 sequences are GTSNPN and SVGIG (reference sequence). V lost 0 bases, J lost 2 bases, and 8 bases lay in between. CDR3 nucleotide sequence: TGTGCCTGGAGTGTTTGGACACCTGGAAACACCATATATTTT. It encodes CAWSVWTPGNTIYF.

The table lists this clone with a few counts. The CDR3 spells CASSLFLNGYEQYF. In DNA form, the CDR3 reads TGTGCCAGCAGCTTATTCCTGAACGGCTACGAGCAGTACTTC. The chain uses TRBV11-3 and TRBJ2-7; D unclear. The CDR3 runs to 14 residues. The V and J ends lost 2 bases and 3 bases respectively, with 11 bases between them. CDR1 SGHNT and CDR2 YENEEA come from the germline V gene. The whole variable domain, filled in from reference TRBV11-3 and TRBJ2-7, reads EAGVVQSPRYKIIEKKQPVAFWCNPISGHNTLYWYLQNLGQGPELLIRYENEEAVDDSQLPKDRFSAERLKGVDSTLKIQPAELGDSAVYLCASSLFLNGYEQYFGPGTRLTVT.

This chain joins TRBV19 and TRBJ1-1, with D unresolved. Germline V gene lookup returns CDR1 LNHDA and CDR2 SQIVND (reference sequence). This CDR3 has 13 residues. Trimming removed 7 bases from V and 0 bases from J, with 9 bases in between. In DNA form, the CDR3 reads TGTGCCAGTAAAGTCGGTCTGAACACTGAAGCTTTCTTT. Residues: CASKVGLNTEAFF.

The chain recombines TRBV6-8 with TRBJ2-7; D possibly corresponds to TRBD1 (6 bases). V lost 5 bases and J 0 bases, leaving 14 bases between the germline ends. Germline loops: CDR1 MNHGY, CDR2 SAAAGT. The CDR3 runs to 15 residues. CDR3 sequence (DNA): TGTGCCAGCAGTCCTCCGGGACACAGCTCCTACGAGCAGTACTTC. This gives the protein CASSPPGHSSYEQYF.

The J gene is TRBJ2-7, the V gene TRBV6-8, with D perhaps TRBD1 (6 bases). The V gene lost 11 bases and the J gene lost 4 bases, with 21 bases spanning the gap. In germline, CDR1 is MNHGY, CDR2 SAAAGT. CDR3 length: 14 residues. The CDR3 DNA reads TGTGCCCTATTCACTCCGACAGGCCCGTACGAGCAGTACTTC. Protein sequence: CALFTPTGPYEQYF.

This clone was observed once. The rearrangement joins TRBV5-1 to TRBJ1-4, with 8 bases fitting TRBD1. The CDR3 spans 16 residues. J was trimmed by 4 bases and V by 0 bases; bases with no gene match: 5. The germline V gene encodes CDR1 SGHRS and CDR2 YFSETQ. CDR3 coding DNA: TGCGCCAGCAGCTTGGACGGACAGGGCGATAATGAAAAACTGTTTTTT. The encoded protein is CASSLDGQGDNEKLFF.

This chain uses TRBV23-1 with TRBJ1-3, with TRBD1 matching 7 bases. TRBV23-1 is designated an ORF whose function remains uncertain. With 11 bases clipped from V and 5 bases from J, the junction kept 9 bases outside the gene matches. The CDR3 contains 13 residues. The CDR3 DNA reads TGCGCCGGAAAGACAGGGACGCGAAACACCATATATTTT. It codes for CAGKTGTRNTIYF.

The chain has TRBV15 and TRBJ1-3, with D possibly matching TRBD1 (5 bases). The V and J ends lost 5 bases and 2 bases respectively, with 10 bases between them. The CDR3 totals 14 residues. Germline CDR1 and CDR2: LNHNV and YYDKDF (reference sequence). Written as DNA, the CDR3 is TGTGCCACCAGCGTCGACAGAGCTGGAAACACCATATATTTT. It encodes CATSVDRAGNTIYF.

This chain joins TRBV7-2 and TRBJ2-3; D may be TRBD1 (5 bases). Looked up from germline, CDR1 is SGHTA and CDR2 is FQGNSA. The CDR3 spans 14 residues. Trimming stripped 5 bases from V and 7 bases from J, with 16 bases between. The DNA for the CDR3 is TGTGCCAGCAGCGTTGACAGAGAAGATCATACGCAGTATTTT. Its translation is CASSVDREDHTQYF.

By its share, this clone is medium-sized. This chain connects TRBV11-3 to TRBJ1-5; the D gene is possibly TRBD1 (5 bases). The CDR3 has 15 amino acids. The V end lost 2 bases, the J end lost 2 bases, and 10 bases lay between the germline ends. CDR1 and CDR2 from the germline V gene are SGHNT and YENEEA. The CDR3 nucleotides read TGTGCCAGCAGCTTACATGGGGGTGGCAATCAGCCCCAGCATTTT. Translation gives CASSLHGGGNQPQHF.

This clone showed up just a few times. The chain employs TRBV11-3 and TRBJ2-2; tentatively, D is TRBD2 (5 bases). The ends were cut back, 3 bases at V and 3 bases at J, with 8 bases in the middle. The CDR3 totals 14 residues. Germline CDR1 and CDR2: SGHNT and YENEEA. CDR3 coding DNA: TGTGCCAGCAGCTTCTCAGCGGACACCGGGGAGCTGTTTTTT. This translates into CASSFSADTGELFF.

The chain has TRBV15 and TRBJ2-5; 9 bases fit TRBD1. V shed 1 base, J shed 5 bases, and the junction held 11 bases outside the gene matches. Germline CDR1 reads LNHNV; CDR2 reads YYDKDF (reference sequence). This CDR3 is built from 17 residues. CDR3 sequence: CATSRGATGGGWETQYF. In nucleotides, the CDR3 is TGTGCCACCAGCAGAGGCGCCACAGGGGGCGGGTGGGAGACCCAGTACTTC.

The chain joins TRBV5-1 to TRBJ1-1; the match to TRBD1 covers 7 bases. This CDR3 contains 16 residues. V lost 7 bases to trimming and J lost 0 bases; unmatched junction nucleotides: 12. Germline-derived CDR1 and CDR2 are SGHRS and YFSETQ. The chain's CDR3 is CASGRTGSMMNTEAFF. CDR3 nucleotides: TGCGCCAGCGGTCGGACAGGCTCAATGATGAACACTGAAGCTTTCTTT.

The rearrangement links TRBV19 to TRBJ1-2; no firm D call. Germline CDR1 reads LNHDA; CDR2 reads SQIVND (reference sequence). The V end was cut by 1 base, the J end by 7 bases, with 10 bases between. The CDR3 contains 13 residues. The CDR3 protein is CASSIARTVGYTF. The CDR3 region has the DNA TGTGCCAGTAGTATAGCCAGAACGGTTGGCTACACCTTC.

CDR3 in DNA: TGCGCCAGCAGCTTAGAGACTAGCGTGGGTACGCAGTATTTT. Its protein is CASSLETSVGTQYF. The rearrangement links TRBV23-1 to TRBJ2-3; 8 nucleotides line up with TRBD2. TRBV23-1 is given ORF status, its function remaining uncertain. The CDR3 covers 14 residues. Unmatched junction bases numbered 10, after V lost 6 bases and J lost 8 bases.

J is TRBJ1-1 and V is TRBV7-7, with D perhaps TRBD1 (5 bases). Germline assignment: CDR1 SSHAT and CDR2 FNYEAQ (reference sequence). The CDR3 is 15 amino acids. V lost 5 bases to trimming and J lost 3 bases, with 16 bases between them. CDR3 amino acids: CASSPRGRTDTEAFF. CDR3 bases: TGTGCCAGCAGCCCGCGGGGCAGAACGGACACTGAAGCTTTCTTT.

This clone occurred once. The chain uses TRBV30 and TRBJ1-2; D not resolved. Trimming shortened V by 0 bases and J by 5 bases, and 10 bases separated the two germline ends. Germline V lookup: CDR1 GTSNPN, CDR2 SVGIG (reference sequence). CDR3 length: 13 amino acids. The CDR3 coding sequence is TGTGCCTGGAGTGTAAGCGCAGCTTATGGCTACACCTTC. It codes for CAWSVSAAYGYTF.

The chain links TRBV18 to TRBJ2-1, with D possibly called TRBD1 or TRBD2 (6 bases each). CDR1 and CDR2 (germline): KGHSH, LQKENI. V was clipped by 3 bases and J by 5 bases, with 14 bases between them. CDR3 length: 15 amino acids. The DNA of the CDR3 is TGTGCCAGCTCACCCCCCGGGGGCGACAACAATGAGCAGTTCTTC. Residues: CASSPPGGDNNEQFF.

J is TRBJ1-1 and V is TRBV6-8; D not resolved. Per germline, CDR1 MNHGY and CDR2 SAAAGT. CDR3 length: 14 residues. V dropped 6 bases and J dropped 4 bases, with 15 bases sitting between them. Written as DNA, the CDR3 is TGTGCCAGCAGCTCGGAGGATATCCGCACTGAAGCTTTCTTT. Translated: CASSSEDIRTEAFF.

The CDR3 protein is CASSIGEGIVAKNIQYF. CDR3 bases: TGTGCCAGTAGTATTGGAGAGGGAATAGTAGCCAAAAACATTCAGTACTTC. This sequence joins TRBV19 and TRBJ2-4, with a weak D call TRBD2 (5 bases). V lost 3 bases and J lost 0, with 15 bases in between. The germline gives CDR1 LNHDA, CDR2 SQIVND (reference sequence). This CDR3 region has 17 residues. The full variable domain, with the rest looked up from reference TRBV19 and TRBJ2-4, is DGGITQSPKYLFRKEGQNVTLSCEQNLNHDAMYWYRQDPGQGLRLIYYSQIVNDFQKGDIAEGYSVSREKKESFPLTVTSAQKNPTAFYLCASSIGEGIVAKNIQYFGAGTRLSVL.

The V gene is TRBV10-3, the J gene TRBJ1-2; D remains ambiguous. Between the trimmed V and J ends, which lost 0 bases and 3 bases, there was a span of 8 bases. There are 14 residues in the CDR3. Germline assignment: CDR1 ENHRY and CDR2 SYGVKD. In DNA, the CDR3 is TGTGCCATCAGTGAGTCTGTCGATTACTATGGCTACACCTTC. Translated: CAISESVDYYGYTF.

This clone was picked up one time. The V gene is TRBV7-1, the J gene TRBJ1-3; 7 nucleotides align to TRBD1. TRBV7-1 is designated an ORF whose function remains uncertain. V shed 4 bases, J shed 2 bases, and the junction held 5 bases outside the gene matches. This CDR3 has 15 residues. CDR3 bases: TGTGCCAGCAGCTTGGGAACAGGGGCTGGAAACACCATATATTTT. It encodes CASSLGTGAGNTIYF.

Only one count was recorded for this clone. The V call is TRBV6-8, the J call TRBJ1-1, with 9 bases matching TRBD1. Trimming at V came to 8 bases and at J to 5 bases, leaving 9 bases not matched to a gene. From germline, CDR1 is MNHGY and CDR2 SAAAGT. The CDR3 runs to 14 residues. CDR3 bases: TGTGCCAGCTCTCCCACAGGGGGCCGGACTGAAGCTTTCTTT. It is translated as CASSPTGGRTEAFF.

V usage is TRBV29-1 and J usage is TRBJ2-7, with D hard to call. Germline V CDR1 and CDR2: SQVTM, ANQGSEA. The CDR3 totals 16 residues. The germline V and J ends were trimmed by 1 base and 2 bases, with 18 bases remaining between them. The CDR3 coding sequence is TGCAGCGTTGAAGGGCCAGCACGAGACGGTACCTACGAGCAGTACTTC. This translates into CSVEGPARDGTYEQYF.

This chain connects TRBV6-7 to TRBJ1-2, with TRBD1 identical over 7 bases. TRBV6-7 is an ORF, and what it does is uncertain. The CDR3 has 16 residues. Germline trimming cut 6 bases from V and 6 bases from J; bases unmatched to any gene: 16. CDR3 residues: CASSSRQGLLRNGYTF. CDR3 in DNA: TGTGCCAGCAGCTCTCGACAGGGCCTCCTGAGAAATGGCTACACCTTC.

CDR3 region: CASRITPGTGIEAFF. The CDR3 DNA is TGTGCCAGCAGGATTACACCGGGGACAGGTATAGAAGCTTTCTTT. The chain couples TRBV7-6 to TRBJ1-1; the match to TRBD1 covers 8 bases. CDR1 SGHVS and CDR2 FNYEAQ come from the germline V gene. The trim removed 6 bases at V and 8 bases at J, leaving 14 bases unmatched. The CDR3 spans 15 residues.